This T cell receptor (beta chain) was profiled in a study of chemoradiotherapy in HPV16-positive cancers. Study-wide context: Candidate HPV-specific clones and shared TCR motifs came from two HPV16-positive patients. Overall study results and limits: Non-HPV-specific T cells did not expand in tumors during treatment, whereas candidate HPV-specific clones and E7-related motifs did.

CDR3 size: 14 residues. Germline V CDR1 and CDR2: SEHNR, FQNEAQ (reference sequence). V was pared by 3 bases and J by 5 bases, with 2 bases of the junction left unmatched. Remarks on this clone: Its specificity is unknown.

Produced via immunoSEQ multiplex PCR; TCRdb's table is partial and in-frame only. Among approximately 6,000 clones listed, around 88% were seen once. This clonotype was sampled from a human donor with HPV-associated anogenital cancer. Material: blood, obtained from a patient who underwent chemoradiotherapy. The chain uses TRBV7-9 and TRBJ2-2; 8 bases line up with TRBD2. CDR3 bases: TGTGCCAGCAGCTTGGGCGGGGGGACCGGGGAGCTGTTTTTT. It codes for CASSLGGGTGELFF.